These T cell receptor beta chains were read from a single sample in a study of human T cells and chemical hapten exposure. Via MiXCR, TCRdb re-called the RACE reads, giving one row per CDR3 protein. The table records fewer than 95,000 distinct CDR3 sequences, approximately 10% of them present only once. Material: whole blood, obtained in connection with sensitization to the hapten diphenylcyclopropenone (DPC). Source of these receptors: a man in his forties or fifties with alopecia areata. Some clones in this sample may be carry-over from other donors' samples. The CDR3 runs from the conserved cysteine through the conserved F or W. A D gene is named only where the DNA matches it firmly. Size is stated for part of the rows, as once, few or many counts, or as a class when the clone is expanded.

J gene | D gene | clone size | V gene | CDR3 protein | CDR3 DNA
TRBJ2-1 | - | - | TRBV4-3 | CASSQEGASYNEQFF | TGCGCCAGCAGCCAAGAGGGAGCCTCCTACAATGAGCAGTTCTTC
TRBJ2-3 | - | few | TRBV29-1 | CSVENTDTQYF | TGCAGCGTTGAGAACACAGATACGCAGTATTTT
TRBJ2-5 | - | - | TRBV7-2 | CASSPSTQGRETQYF | TGTGCCAGCAGCCCCTCGACCCAGGGGAGGGAGACCCAGTACTTC
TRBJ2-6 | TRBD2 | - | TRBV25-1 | CASSEYGGSGANVLTF | TGTGCCAGCAGTGAATACGGGGGGTCTGGGGCCAACGTCCTGACTTTC
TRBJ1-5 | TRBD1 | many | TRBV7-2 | CASSLQGGSNQPQHF | TGTGCCAGCAGCTTACAGGGGGGGAGCAATCAGCCCCAGCATTTT
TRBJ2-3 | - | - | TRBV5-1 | CASSPGWGDTQYF | TGCGCCAGCAGCCCTGGATGGGGGGATACGCAGTATTTT
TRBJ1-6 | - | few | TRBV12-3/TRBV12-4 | CASSFWGLGSPLHF | TGTGCCAGCAGTTTCTGGGGGTTGGGGTCACCCCTCCACTTT
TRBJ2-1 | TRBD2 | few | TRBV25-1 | CASYASGRGGEQFF | TGTGCCAGCTATGCTAGCGGGAGGGGGGGTGAGCAGTTCTTC
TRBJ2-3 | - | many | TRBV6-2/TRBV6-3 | CASSFRSGVMTDTQYF | TGTGCCAGCAGTTTCCGTAGCGGAGTGATGACAGATACGCAGTATTTT
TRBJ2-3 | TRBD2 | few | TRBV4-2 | CASSPTTLAAGTDTQYF | TGTGCCAGCAGCCCGACCACCCTAGCGGCCGGCACAGATACGCAGTATTTT
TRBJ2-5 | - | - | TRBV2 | CASSLQDPQETQYF | TGTGCCAGCAGCCTACAGGACCCCCAAGAGACCCAGTACTTC
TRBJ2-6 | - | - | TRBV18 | CASSPRESGANVLTF | TGTGCCAGCTCACCAAGGGAGTCTGGGGCCAACGTCCTGACTTTC
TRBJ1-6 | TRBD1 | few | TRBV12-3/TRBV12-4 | CASRKTGGSNSPLHF | TGTGCCAGCAGGAAAACAGGGGGCTCTAATTCACCCCTCCACTTT
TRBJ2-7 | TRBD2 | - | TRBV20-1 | CSAPRTSGSYEQYF | TGCAGTGCTCCCAGAACTAGCGGGAGTTACGAGCAGTACTTC
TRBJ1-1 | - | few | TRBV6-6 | CASSYEGLYTEAFF | TGTGCCAGCAGTTATGAGGGTTTGTACACTGAAGCTTTCTTT
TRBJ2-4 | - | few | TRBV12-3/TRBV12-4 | CASSGQAGSLDIQYF | TGTGCCAGCAGTGGACAAGCAGGGTCTTTGGACATTCAGTACTTC
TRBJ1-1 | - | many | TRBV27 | CASSLVPARMNTEAFF | TGTGCCAGCAGTTTAGTACCGGCGCGGATGAACACTGAAGCTTTCTTT
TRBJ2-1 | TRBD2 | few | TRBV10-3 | CAIKGGSGRSDEQFF | TGTGCCATCAAGGGGGGGAGCGGGAGATCGGATGAGCAGTTCTTC
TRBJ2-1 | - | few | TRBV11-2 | CASSLGLVAEQFF | TGTGCCAGCAGCTTAGGGCTAGTGGCTGAGCAGTTCTTC
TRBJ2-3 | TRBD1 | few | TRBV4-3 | CASSQTGTASTDTQYF | TGCGCCAGCAGCCAAACAGGGACAGCTAGCACAGATACGCAGTATTTT
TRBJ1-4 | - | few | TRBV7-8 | CASSFLGMDEKLFF | TGTGCCAGCAGCTTTTTGGGAATGGATGAAAAACTGTTTTTT
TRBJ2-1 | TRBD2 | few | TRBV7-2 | CASIGRLPLAGVTNEQFF | TGTGCCAGCATCGGTAGACTACCTCTAGCGGGAGTAACGAATGAGCAGTTCTTC
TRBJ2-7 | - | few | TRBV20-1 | CSARGPSYEQYF | TGCAGTGCTAGGGGGCCTTCCTACGAGCAGTACTTC
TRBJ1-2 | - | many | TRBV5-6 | CASSPGRMPPNYGYTF | TGTGCCAGCAGCCCAGGACGAATGCCTCCTAACTATGGCTACACCTTC
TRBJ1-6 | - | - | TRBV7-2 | CASSLEPGPNNNSPLHF | TGTGCCAGCAGCCTAGAACCGGGACCTAATAATAATTCACCCCTCCACTTT
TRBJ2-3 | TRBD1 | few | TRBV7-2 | CASSLSRGRTDTQYF | TGTGCCAGCAGCTTATCGAGGGGGCGCACAGATACGCAGTATTTT
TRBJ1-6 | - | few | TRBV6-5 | CASTPNGALYNSPLHF | TGTGCCAGCACCCCCAACGGGGCACTTTATAATTCACCCCTCCACTTT
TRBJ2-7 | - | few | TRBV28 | CASGRILYEQYF | TGTGCCAGCGGACGGATACTCTACGAGCAGTACTTC
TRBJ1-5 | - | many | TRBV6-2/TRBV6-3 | CASSPTSRREAQHF | TGTGCCAGCAGTCCTACCTCCCGACGGGAAGCCCAGCATTTT
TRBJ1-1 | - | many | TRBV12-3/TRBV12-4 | CASSLQAGNTEAFF | TGTGCCAGCAGTTTACAGGCAGGGAACACTGAAGCTTTCTTT
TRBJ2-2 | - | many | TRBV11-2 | CASTLQVGELFF | TGTGCCAGCACCCTTCAGGTCGGGGAGCTGTTTTTT
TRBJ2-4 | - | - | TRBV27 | CASSRRDLVAKNIQYF | TGTGCCAGCAGCCGCCGGGACCTCGTAGCCAAAAACATTCAGTACTTC
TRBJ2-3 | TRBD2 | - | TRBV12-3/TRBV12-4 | CASSPGTSGSLRQYF | TGTGCCAGCAGCCCCGGGACTAGCGGGTCTCTAAGGCAGTATTTT
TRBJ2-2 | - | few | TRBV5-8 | CASSRWGGRRKTGELFF | TGTGCCAGCAGCCGCTGGGGGGGCAGACGGAAAACCGGGGAGCTGTTTTTT
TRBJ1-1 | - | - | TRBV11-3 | CASSHSGGNTEAFF | TGTGCCAGCAGCCATTCAGGCGGGAACACTGAAGCTTTCTTT
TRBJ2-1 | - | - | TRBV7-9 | CASSLTGHEQFF | TGTGCCAGCAGCTTAACCGGGCATGAGCAGTTCTTC
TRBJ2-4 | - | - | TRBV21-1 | CASMKSPSLAKNIQYF | TGTGCCAGCATGAAATCCCCGAGCCTAGCCAAAAACATTCAGTACTTC
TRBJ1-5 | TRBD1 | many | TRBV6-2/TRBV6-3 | CASRLYGQGSQPQHF | TGTGCCAGCAGGCTATACGGACAGGGGAGTCAGCCCCAGCATTTT
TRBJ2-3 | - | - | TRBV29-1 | CSVGGQGDTQYF | TGCAGCGTTGGGGGCCAAGGAGATACGCAGTATTTT
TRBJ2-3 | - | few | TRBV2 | CASSPAQSTDTQYF | TGTGCCAGCAGTCCGGCACAATCCACAGATACGCAGTATTTT
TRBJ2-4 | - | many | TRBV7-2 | CASSSTRRAKNIQYF | TGTGCCAGCAGCTCAACCCGACGGGCCAAAAACATTCAGTACTTC
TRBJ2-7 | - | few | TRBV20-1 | CSARFPRTASYEQYF | TGCAGTGCTAGATTCCCCCGGACAGCTTCCTACGAGCAGTACTTC
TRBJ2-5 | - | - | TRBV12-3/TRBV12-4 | CASADWTFQETQYF | TGTGCCAGCGCTGACTGGACTTTCCAAGAGACCCAGTACTTC
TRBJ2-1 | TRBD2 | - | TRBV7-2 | CASSTRGAGNLEQFF | TGTGCCAGCAGCACCCGGGGAGCGGGAAATCTGGAGCAGTTCTTC
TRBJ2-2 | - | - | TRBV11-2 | CASSVGNTGELFF | TGTGCCAGCAGCGTGGGGAACACCGGGGAGCTGTTTTTT
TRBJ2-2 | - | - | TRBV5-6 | CASSLLLAGMGTGELFF | TGTGCCAGCAGCTTGCTCCTTGCAGGGATGGGCACCGGGGAGCTGTTTTTT
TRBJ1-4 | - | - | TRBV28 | CASSLDSGLANEKLFF | TGTGCCAGCAGTTTGGACAGCGGACTGGCTAATGAAAAACTGTTTTTT
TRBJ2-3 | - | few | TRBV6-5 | CASSKLWHATDTQYF | TGTGCCAGCAGCAAACTGTGGCACGCCACAGATACGCAGTATTTT
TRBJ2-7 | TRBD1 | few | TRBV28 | CASSLEFAGGNYEQYF | TGTGCCAGCAGTTTAGAGTTTGCAGGGGGTAACTACGAGCAGTACTTC
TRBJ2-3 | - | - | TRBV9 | CASSVQISTDTQYF | TGTGCCAGCAGCGTACAAATTAGCACAGATACGCAGTATTTT
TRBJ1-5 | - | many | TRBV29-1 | CSVEERGQPQHF | TGCAGCGTTGAAGAACGGGGGCAGCCCCAGCATTTT